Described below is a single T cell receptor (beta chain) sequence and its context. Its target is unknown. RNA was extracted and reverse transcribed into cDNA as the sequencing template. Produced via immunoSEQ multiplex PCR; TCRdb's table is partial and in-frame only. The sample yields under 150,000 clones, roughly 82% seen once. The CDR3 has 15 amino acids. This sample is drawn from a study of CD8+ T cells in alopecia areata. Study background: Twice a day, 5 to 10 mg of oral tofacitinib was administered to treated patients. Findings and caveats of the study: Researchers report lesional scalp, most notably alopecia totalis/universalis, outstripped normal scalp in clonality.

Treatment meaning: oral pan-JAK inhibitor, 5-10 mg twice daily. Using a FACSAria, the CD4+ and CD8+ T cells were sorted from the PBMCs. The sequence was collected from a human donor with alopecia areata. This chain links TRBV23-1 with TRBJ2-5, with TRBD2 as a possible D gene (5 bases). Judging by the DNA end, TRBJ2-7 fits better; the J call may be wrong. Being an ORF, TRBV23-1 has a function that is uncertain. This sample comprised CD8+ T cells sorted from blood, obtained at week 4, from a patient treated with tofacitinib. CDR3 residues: CASSQSRRNSYEQYF. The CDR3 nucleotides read TGCGCCAGCAGTCAATCGCGGAGGAACTCCTACGAGCAGTACTTC.